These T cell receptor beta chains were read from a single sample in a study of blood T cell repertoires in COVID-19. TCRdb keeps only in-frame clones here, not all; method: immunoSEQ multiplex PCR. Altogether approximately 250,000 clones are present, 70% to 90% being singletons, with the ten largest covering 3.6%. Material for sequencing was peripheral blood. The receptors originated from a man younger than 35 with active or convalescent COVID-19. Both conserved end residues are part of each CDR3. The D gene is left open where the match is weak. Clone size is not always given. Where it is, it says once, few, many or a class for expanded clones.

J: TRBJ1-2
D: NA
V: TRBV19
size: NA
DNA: TGTGCCAGTAGTTCCACAGGGTCGAGGTATGGCTACACCTTC
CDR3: CASSSTGSRYGYTF

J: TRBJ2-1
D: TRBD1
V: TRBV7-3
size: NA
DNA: TGTGCCAGCAGCTCTGGACAGGGGTCATTCAATGAGCAGTTCTTC
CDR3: CASSSGQGSFNEQFF

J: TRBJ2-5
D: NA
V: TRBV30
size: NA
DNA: TGTGCCTGGAGTGTAGCTCTGACAGCTCAAGAGACCCAGTACTTC
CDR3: CAWSVALTAQETQYF

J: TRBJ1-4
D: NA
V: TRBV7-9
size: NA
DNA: TGTGCCAGCAGTTCTGAAACGAGGCATGAAAAACTGTTTTTT
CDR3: CASSSETRHEKLFF

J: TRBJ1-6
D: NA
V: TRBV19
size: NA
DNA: TGTGCCAGTACCTTATGGGGGGGTACTTCACCCCTCCACTTT
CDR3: CASTLWGGTSPLHF

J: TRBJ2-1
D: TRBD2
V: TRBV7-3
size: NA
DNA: TGTGCCAGCAGCTCCCGGCGTCGGGGCGGGGGGACTTACAATGAGCAGTTCTTC
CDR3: CASSSRRRGGGTYNEQFF

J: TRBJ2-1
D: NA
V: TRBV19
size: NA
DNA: TGTGCCAGTAGTCCCCCGAACAGGGCCCATGAGCAGTTCTTC
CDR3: CASSPPNRAHEQFF

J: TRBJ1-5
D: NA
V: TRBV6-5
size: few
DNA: TGTGCCAGCAGTTCCGAACCCCGACTCCACACCCCGCCCCAGCATTTT
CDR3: CASSSEPRLHTPPQHF

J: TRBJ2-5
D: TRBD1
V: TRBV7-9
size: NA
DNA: TGTGCCAGCAGCTCGTTCAGGGGGCAAGAGACCCAGTACTTC
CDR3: CASSSFRGQETQYF

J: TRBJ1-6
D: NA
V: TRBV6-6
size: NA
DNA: TGTGCCAGCAGTCCGCGACAGAGAAATTCACCCCTCCACTTT
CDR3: CASSPRQRNSPLHF

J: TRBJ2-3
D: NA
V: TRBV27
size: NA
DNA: TGTGCCAGTGTACCTAGCCCCTACACAGATACGCAGTATTTT
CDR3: CASVPSPYTDTQYF

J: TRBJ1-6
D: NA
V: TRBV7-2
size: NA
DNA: TGTGCCAGCAGCGAGGACCGAGGGAACTTGAGGCCCCTCCACTTT
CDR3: CASSEDRGNLRPLHF

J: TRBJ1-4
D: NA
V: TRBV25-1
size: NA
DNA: TGTGCCAGCAGTGAAAGGTCGTACCGAGGAAAACTGTTTTTT
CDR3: CASSERSYRGKLFF

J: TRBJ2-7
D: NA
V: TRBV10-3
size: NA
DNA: TGTGCCATCAGTGGGGGGCGCGAGCAGTACTTC
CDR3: CAISGGREQYF

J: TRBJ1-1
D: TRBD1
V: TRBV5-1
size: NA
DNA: TGCGCCAGCAGCCCTAACCCAACAGGGGACTCTGAAGCTTTCTTT
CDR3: CASSPNPTGDSEAFF

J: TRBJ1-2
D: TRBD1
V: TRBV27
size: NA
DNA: TGTGCCAGCAGTGCCTTGACAGGGGTGTATGGCTACACCTTC
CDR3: CASSALTGVYGYTF

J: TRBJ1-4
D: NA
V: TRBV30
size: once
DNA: TGTGCCTGGAGCCCGGGGACACTACATCGGGCAACTAATGAAAAACTGTTTTTT
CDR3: CAWSPGTLHRATNEKLFF

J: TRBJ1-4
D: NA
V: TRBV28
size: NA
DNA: TGTGCCAGCAGTTCATACAGGGTAGCTAATGAAAAACTGTTTTTT
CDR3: CASSSYRVANEKLFF

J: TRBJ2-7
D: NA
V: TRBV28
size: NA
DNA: TGTGCCAGCAGTTTAGTAACAGGGATCTACGAGCAGTACTTC
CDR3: CASSLVTGIYEQYF

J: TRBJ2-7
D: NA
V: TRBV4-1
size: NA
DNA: TGCGCCAGCAGCCAAGCCCCGTTCGCCTACGAGCAGTACTTC
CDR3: CASSQAPFAYEQYF

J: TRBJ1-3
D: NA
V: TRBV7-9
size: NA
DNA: TGTGCCAGCAGCTTAGGACAGCACTCTGGAAACACCATATATTTT
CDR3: CASSLGQHSGNTIYF

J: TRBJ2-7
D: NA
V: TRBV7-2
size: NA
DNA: TGTGCCAGCAGCCCCCGACAGAGCAGCTCCTACGAGCAGTACTTC
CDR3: CASSPRQSSSYEQYF

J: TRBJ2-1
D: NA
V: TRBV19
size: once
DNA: TGTGCCAGTAGTGACAGCTCCTACAATGAGCAGTTCTTC
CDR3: CASSDSSYNEQFF

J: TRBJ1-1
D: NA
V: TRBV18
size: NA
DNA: TGTGCCAGCACCATTGGGCTGAACACTGAAGCTTTCTTT
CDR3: CASTIGLNTEAFF

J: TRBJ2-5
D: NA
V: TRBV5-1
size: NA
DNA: TGCGCCAGCAGCTTGGCCGGCGGAGAGACCCAGTACTTC
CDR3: CASSLAGGETQYF

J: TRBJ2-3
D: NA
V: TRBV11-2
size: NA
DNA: TGTGCCAGCAGCTTAGGGCTGGATACGCAGTATTTT
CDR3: CASSLGLDTQYF

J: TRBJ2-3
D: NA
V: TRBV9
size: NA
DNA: TGTGCCAGCAGCGTAGACGGAGATACGCAGTATTTT
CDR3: CASSVDGDTQYF

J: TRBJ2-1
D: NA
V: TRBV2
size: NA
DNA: TGTGCCAGCAGGTCAGACAGGACGGTCAATGAGCAGTTCTTC
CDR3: CASRSDRTVNEQFF

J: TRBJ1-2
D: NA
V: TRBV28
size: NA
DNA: TGTGCCAGCAGGCAGGGCTATGGCTACACCTTC
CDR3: CASRQGYGYTF

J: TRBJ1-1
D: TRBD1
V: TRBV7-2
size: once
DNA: TGTGCCAGCAGCTTAGCGCCCAGGGGGCCCACTGAAGCTTTCTTT
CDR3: CASSLAPRGPTEAFF

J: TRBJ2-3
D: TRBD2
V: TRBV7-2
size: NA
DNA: TGTGCCAGCAGCTTATTCATGGCGGGGGGGATTGGGGATACGCAGTATTTT
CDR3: CASSLFMAGGIGDTQYF

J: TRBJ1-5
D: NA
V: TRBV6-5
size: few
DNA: TGTGCCAGCAGCTATAGTAGCAATCAGCCCCAGCATTTT
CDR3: CASSYSSNQPQHF

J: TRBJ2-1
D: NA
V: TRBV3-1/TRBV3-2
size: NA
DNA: TGTGCCAGCAGCCAATCGAGGACTATCTCCTACAATGAGCAGTTCTTC
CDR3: CASSQSRTISYNEQFF

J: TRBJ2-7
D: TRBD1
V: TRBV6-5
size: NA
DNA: TGTGCCAGCAGTTACTCGACAGGGGACCCTTACGAGCAGTACTTC
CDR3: CASSYSTGDPYEQYF

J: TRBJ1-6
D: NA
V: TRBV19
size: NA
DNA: TGTGCCAGTAAAGGGGTATATGATTCACCCCTCCACTTT
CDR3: CASKGVYDSPLHF

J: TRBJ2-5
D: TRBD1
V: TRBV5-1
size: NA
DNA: TGCGCCAGCAGCATCCGACAGGGCGGGGAGACCCAGTACTTC
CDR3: CASSIRQGGETQYF

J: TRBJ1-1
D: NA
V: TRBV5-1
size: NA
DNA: TGCGCCAGCAGCTTGGAATTAAACACTGAAGCTTTCTTT
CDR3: CASSLELNTEAFF

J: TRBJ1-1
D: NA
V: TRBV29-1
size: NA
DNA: TGCAGCGTTGAATCACAGGGAAATACTGAAGCTTTCTTT
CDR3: CSVESQGNTEAFF

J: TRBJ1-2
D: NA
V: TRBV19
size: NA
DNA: TGTGCCAGTAGTCCTAACAGGGAAACTAACTATGGCTACACCTTC
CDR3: CASSPNRETNYGYTF

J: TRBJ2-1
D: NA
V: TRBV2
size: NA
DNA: TGTGCCAGCAGAGAATTAAGACAGGGGGCAAAAAGGTCTAGCGGGAACAATGAGCAGTTCTTC
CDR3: CASRELRQGAKRSSGNNEQFF

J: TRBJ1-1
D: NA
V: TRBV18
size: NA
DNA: TGTGCCAGCTCTCACCATGGAGGCCCCGAGCGGAACACTGAAGCTTTCTTT
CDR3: CASSHHGGPERNTEAFF

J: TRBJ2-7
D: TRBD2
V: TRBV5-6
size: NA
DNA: TGTGCCAGCAGCTGGGCGGGGGGGCCCTACGAGCAGTACTTC
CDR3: CASSWAGGPYEQYF

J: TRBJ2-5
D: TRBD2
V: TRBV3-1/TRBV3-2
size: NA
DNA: TGTGCCAGCAGCCAAGCCGAGCGGGGAAAGAGATACTTC
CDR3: CASSQAERGKRYF

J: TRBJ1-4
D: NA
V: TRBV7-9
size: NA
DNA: TGTGCCAGCAGCTGGGGCCAGGGAACCGGTGAAAAACTGTTTTTT
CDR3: CASSWGQGTGEKLFF

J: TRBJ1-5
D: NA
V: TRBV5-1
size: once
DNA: TGCGCCAGCAGCTATCAGGGATTTAGCAATCAGCCCCAGCATTTT
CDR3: CASSYQGFSNQPQHF

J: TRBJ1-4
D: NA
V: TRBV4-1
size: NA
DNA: TGCGCCAGCAGCCAAGCGGACAAGGATGAAAAACTGTTTTTT
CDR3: CASSQADKDEKLFF

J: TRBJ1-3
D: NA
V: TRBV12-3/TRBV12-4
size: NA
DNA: TGTGCCAGCATAGGGGCTGGAAACACCATATATTTT
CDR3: CASIGAGNTIYF